The 12 T cell receptor beta chains given below trace back to one sample, sequenced in a study of T cells in Graves' hyperthyroidism and ophthalmopathy. Researchers took RNA transcripts and amplified the TCR beta CDR3 regions from them. With the HTBI primer set, the TCR CDR3 went through a first round of RT-PCR. MiXCR was run by TCRdb on the multiplex PCR reads, yielding one entry per CDR3 protein. The sample includes 350,000 to 400,000 distinct CDR3 sequences, about 15% of them seen just once. Sequencing was carried out using blood. These receptor sequences come from a woman in her twenties or thirties with Graves' hyperthyroidism.

This rearrangement joins TRBV5-1 to TRBJ2-6; weak D call: TRBD1 (6 bases). The CDR3 has 16 amino acids. Looked up from germline, CDR1 is SGHRS and CDR2 is YFSETQ. Trimming pared 4 bases from V and 2 bases from J, leaving 13 bases between. The CDR3 coding sequence is TGCGCCAGCAGCCCAGGGGTCGGTCCTGGGGCCAACGTCCTGACTTTC. This codes for CASSPGVGPGANVLTF.

This clonotype was observed many times. V gene TRBV5-6 combines with J gene TRBJ2-3; D remains unclear. Germline V gives CDR1 SGHDT, CDR2 YYEEEE. CDR3 length: 16 residues. Trimming cost V 4 bases and J 2 bases, with 17 bases left between them. The chain's CDR3 is CASSPGDGRSTDTQYF. In DNA, the CDR3 is TGTGCCAGCAGCCCTGGCGACGGGCGATCCACAGATACGCAGTATTTT.

With respect to this clonotype: Since a much larger clone is just one base distant, this may be a read error. The chain carries TRBV2 and TRBJ2-3; no clear D gene. The end of the DNA fits TRBJ1-5 better, so the J call may be wrong. The germline CDR1 and CDR2 sequences are SNHLY and FYNNEI. There are 15 residues in the CDR3. The CDR3 DNA reads TGTGCCAGCAGTGTCGAGACTAGCGGCACAGATACGCAGCATTTT. Translated, it gives CASSVETSGTDTQHF.

This clonotype has just a few counts. The V and J genes are TRBV29-1 and TRBJ2-1; tentatively, D is TRBD2 (6 bases). Germline V gene data show CDR1 as SQVTM and CDR2 as ANQGSEA. V was pared by 3 bases and J by 0 bases, with 12 bases between. This CDR3 spans 15 amino acids. CDR3 sequence reads: CSVEGLASSYNEQFF. Written as DNA, the CDR3 is TGCAGCGTTGAGGGGCTAGCGAGCTCCTACAATGAGCAGTTCTTC.

This clonotype was observed at least ten times. Compared with germline, one end of the junction differs, possibly owing to a read error. The chain is built from TRBV28 and TRBJ2-3, with D tentatively TRBD2 (6 bases). Germline-derived CDR1 and CDR2 are MDHEN and SYDVKM. The CDR3 runs to 13 residues. CDR3 protein: CASSLWRADTQYF. CDR3 sequence (DNA): TGTGCCAGCAGTCTATGGAGGGCAGATACGCAGTATTTT. Supplemented by reference TRBV28 and TRBJ2-3, the full variable domain reads DVKVTQSSRYLVKRTGEKVFLECVQDMDHENMFWYRQDPGLGLRLIYFSYDVKMKEKGDIPEGYSVSREKKERFSLILESASTNQTSMYLCASSLWRADTQYFGPGTRLTVL.

The sample holds a few counts of this clonotype. The CDR3 loop reads CASSLVLGARLASSGELFF. In DNA form, the CDR3 reads TGTGCCAGCAGCTTGGTTCTGGGGGCCAGGCTCGCGAGTTCCGGGGAGCTGTTTTTT. The chain recombines TRBV5-8 with TRBJ2-2; a weak D match, TRBD1 (6 bases). Germline V gene lookup returns CDR1 SGHTS and CDR2 YDEGEE. This CDR3 is 19 amino acids long. The V and J ends lost 0 bases and 6 bases respectively, with 24 bases between them.

This clonotype showed up many times. This chain links TRBV7-6 with TRBJ2-1; 8 nucleotides match TRBD2. Germline V gene sequence: CDR1 SGHVS, CDR2 FNYEAQ. J gave up 9 bases and V 4 bases, and 8 bases lay outside the gene matches. This CDR3 spans 14 amino acids. CDR3 DNA: TGTGCCAGCAGCTCAGGACTAGCTGGGGCTGAGCAGTTCTTC. Protein product: CASSSGLAGAEQFF.

V usage is TRBV20-1 and J usage is TRBJ2-3, with D perhaps TRBD2 (5 bases). The V end lost 4 bases, the J end lost 12 bases, and 20 bases lay between the germline ends. This CDR3 has 13 residues. The V gene's germline CDR1 is DFQATT and CDR2 SNEGSKA (reference sequence). CDR3 nucleotides: TGCAGTGCTAACCAACAGAGCGGAGACCTTCAGTATTTT. It translates to CSANQQSGDLQYF.

This clonotype was seen repeatedly, ten times or more. This rearrangement joins TRBV11-3 to TRBJ2-1; D may be TRBD2 (6 bases). CDR1 and CDR2 from the germline V gene are SGHNT and YENEEA. Trimming took off 5 bases at V and 0 bases at J, with 11 bases between the two ends. This CDR3 region has 15 residues. The CDR3 sequence: CASSRLASSYNEQFF. CDR3 nucleotide sequence: TGTGCCAGCAGCCGCCTAGCGAGCTCCTACAATGAGCAGTTCTTC.

This clonotype was picked up many times. The chain carries TRBV11-2 and TRBJ2-1; D possibly corresponds to TRBD1 (5 bases). CDR3 length: 15 amino acids. V was clipped by 6 bases and J by 8 bases, with 20 bases between them. Per the germline V gene, CDR1 is SGHAT and CDR2 is FQNNGV. The CDR3 is CASSKSGWTRDEQFF. The DNA of the CDR3 is TGTGCCAGCAGTAAGTCAGGCTGGACACGGGATGAGCAGTTCTTC.

CDR3 DNA: TGCGCCAGCAGCTTGGAGCAGGGGACTCTAGCCAAAAACATTCAGTACTTC. As protein: CASSLEQGTLAKNIQYF. The rearrangement uses TRBV5-1 and TRBJ2-4; D might be TRBD1 or TRBD2, each matching 6 bases. The CDR3 extends over 17 amino acids. Germline loops: CDR1 SGHRS, CDR2 YFSETQ. The V gene lost 0 bases and the J gene lost 0 bases, with 13 bases spanning the gap.

The table lists this clonotype with many counts. The V and J genes are TRBV2 and TRBJ2-7; TRBD1 aligns across 9 bases. The CDR3 consists of 13 residues. Germline lookup yields CDR1 SNHLY and CDR2 FYNNEI. J gave up 0 bases and V 10 bases, and 4 bases lay outside the gene matches. The CDR3 is CAIGTGSSYEQYF. The CDR3, as DNA: TGTGCCATCGGGACAGGGTCCTCCTACGAGCAGTACTTC.